This TCR beta chain came from a study of early T cells in non-severe SARS-CoV-2 infection (dated by TCRdb to about 2021). Regarding the research as a whole: TCR sequencing used bulk RNA from unsorted whole blood, so alpha and beta chains could not be paired.

This was a case-control study nested in a cohort of healthcare workers in London, UK, who had nasopharyngeal swab PCR tests and blood samples taken every week. Healthcare workers were recruited between 23 and 31 March 2020, during the week of the UK lockdown, and were followed weekly for up to roughly 15 weeks. This clonotype was picked up many times. What this receptor recognizes is not known. Base qualities were left out, and no much larger clone turns up one base away. V has 3 bases trimmed and J has 6 bases trimmed; junction bases matching no gene number 11. CDR1 and CDR2, looked up from the germline V gene (reference sequence), are SGHNT and YYREEE. The CDR3 holds 16 amino acids from the cysteine to the phenylalanine. CDR3 DNA only is kept here, 48 bases in frame from base 1. What the study reported, not specific to this receptor: VDJdb matching was skewed toward anti-spike CD8 responses and likely underestimated virus-specific expansions, missing private and CD4 specificities.

The library relied on 5' RACE. The instrument given in TCRdb is NextSeq 500. In the TCR library protocol, unique molecular identifiers were attached to individual cDNA molecules to correct for PCR bias and sequencing error. TCR alpha and beta chains were both sequenced, and the abundances of alpha and beta sequences in each sample were closely correlated with each other. The authors' pipeline ran thus. V gene, J gene and CDR3 annotation of TCR sequences was performed with Decombinator V4. TCRs were defined as expanded if a significant change between any two time points was detected under a Poisson model with p below 0.0001. Abundances of TCRs were expressed as counts per million after normalisation to the total number of TCRs sequenced in each sample. MAIT TCRs were defined by TRAV1-2 paired with TRAJ12, TRAJ20 or TRAJ33, and iNKT TCRs by TRAV10 paired with TRAJ18. A search of VDJdb, accessed on 1 November 2021, was run for TCRs annotated to CMV, EBV and SARS-CoV-2, with TCRs annotated for multiple antigens excluded. TCRdb trimmed public reads at Q25 via fastp, called clones via MiXCR and kept in-frame beta chains. A single entry per CDR3 protein holds the most common genes and DNA from its merged rows. TCRdb's processing, not the authors' own work, is the source of the V and J calls. The sample data list around 50,000 distinct CDR3 sequences, and roughly 12% of these were observed just once. The ten largest clonotypes hold more than 3.5% of the sample.

Material: whole blood. The chain is encoded by TRBV5-4 joined to TRBJ2-3; 9 junctional bases match TRBD2. The sequence came from an adult who was a healthcare worker with PCR-confirmed SARS-CoV-2 infection or an uninfected control (not recorded which). The nucleotide sequence reads TGTGCCAGCAGCTCCAGACTTAGCGGGAGCGGGGATACGCAGTATTTT. This sequence encodes CASSSRLSGSGDTQYF.